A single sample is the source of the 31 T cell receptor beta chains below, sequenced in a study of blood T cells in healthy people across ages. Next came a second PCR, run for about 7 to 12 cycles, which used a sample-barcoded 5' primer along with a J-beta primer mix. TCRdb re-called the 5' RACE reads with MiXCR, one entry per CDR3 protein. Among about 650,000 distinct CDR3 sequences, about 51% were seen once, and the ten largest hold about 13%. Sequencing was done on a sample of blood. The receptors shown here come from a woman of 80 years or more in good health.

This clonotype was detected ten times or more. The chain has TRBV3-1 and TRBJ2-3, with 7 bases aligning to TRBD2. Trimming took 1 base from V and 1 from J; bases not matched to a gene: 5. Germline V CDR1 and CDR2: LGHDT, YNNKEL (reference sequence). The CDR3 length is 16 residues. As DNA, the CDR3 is TGTGCCAGCAGCCAAGGGGGGGGTTGGCGCACAGATACGCAGTATTTT. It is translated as CASSQGGGWRTDTQYF.

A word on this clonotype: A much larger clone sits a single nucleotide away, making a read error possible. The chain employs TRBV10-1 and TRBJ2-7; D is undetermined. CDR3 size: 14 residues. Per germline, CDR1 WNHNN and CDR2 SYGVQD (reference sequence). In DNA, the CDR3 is TGCACCAGCAGTGAGTCAAGGGATGGAGATACCCAGTACTTC. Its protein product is CTSSESRDGDTQYF.

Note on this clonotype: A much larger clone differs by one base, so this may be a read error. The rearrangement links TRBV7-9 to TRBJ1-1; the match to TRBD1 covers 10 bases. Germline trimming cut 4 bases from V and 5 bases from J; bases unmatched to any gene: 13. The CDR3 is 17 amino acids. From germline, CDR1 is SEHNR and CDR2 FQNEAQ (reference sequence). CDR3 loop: CASSSLQTGGLKTEAFF. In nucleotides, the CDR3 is TGTGCCAGCAGCTCCCTTCAGACAGGGGGCTTAAAGACTGAAGCTTTCTTT.

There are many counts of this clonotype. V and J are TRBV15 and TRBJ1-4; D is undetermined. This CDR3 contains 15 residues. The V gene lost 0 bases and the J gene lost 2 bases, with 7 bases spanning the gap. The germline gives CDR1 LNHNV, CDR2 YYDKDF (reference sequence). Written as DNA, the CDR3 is TGTGCCACCAGCAGAGATAGAAGTACTAATGAAAAACTGTTTTTT. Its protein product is CATSRDRSTNEKLFF.

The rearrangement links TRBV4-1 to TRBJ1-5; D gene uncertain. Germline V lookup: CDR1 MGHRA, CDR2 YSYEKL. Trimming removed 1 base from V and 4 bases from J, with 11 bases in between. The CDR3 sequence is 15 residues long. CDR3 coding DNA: TGCGCCAGCAGCCAAGTAGAGCGTGCTAATCAGCCCCAGCATTTT. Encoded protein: CASSQVERANQPQHF.

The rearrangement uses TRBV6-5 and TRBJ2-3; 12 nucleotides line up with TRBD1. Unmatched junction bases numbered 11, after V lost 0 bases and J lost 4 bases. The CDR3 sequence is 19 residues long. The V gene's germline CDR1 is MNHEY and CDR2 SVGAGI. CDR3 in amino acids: CASSYSSSGTGGRADTQYF. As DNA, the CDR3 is TGTGCCAGCAGTTACTCGAGTTCCGGGACAGGGGGCCGCGCAGATACGCAGTATTTT.

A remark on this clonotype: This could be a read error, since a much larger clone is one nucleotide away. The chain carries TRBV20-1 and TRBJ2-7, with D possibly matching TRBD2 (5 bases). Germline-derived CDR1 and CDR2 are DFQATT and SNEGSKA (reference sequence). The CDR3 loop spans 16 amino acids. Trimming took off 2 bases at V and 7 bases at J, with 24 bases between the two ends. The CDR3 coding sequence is TGCAGTGCTAGATTTGGGCTAGCCCTCCGCCTCAATGAGCAGTACTTC. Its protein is CSARFGLALRLNEQYF.

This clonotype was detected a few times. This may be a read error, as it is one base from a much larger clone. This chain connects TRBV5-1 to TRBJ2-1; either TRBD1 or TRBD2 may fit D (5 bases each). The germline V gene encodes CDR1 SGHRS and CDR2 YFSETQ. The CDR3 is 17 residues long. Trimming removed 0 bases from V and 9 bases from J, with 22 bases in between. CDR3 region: CASSLVPARGDGGEQFF. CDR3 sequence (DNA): TGCGCCAGCAGCTTGGTTCCCGCAAGAGGGGATGGAGGTGAGCAGTTCTTC.

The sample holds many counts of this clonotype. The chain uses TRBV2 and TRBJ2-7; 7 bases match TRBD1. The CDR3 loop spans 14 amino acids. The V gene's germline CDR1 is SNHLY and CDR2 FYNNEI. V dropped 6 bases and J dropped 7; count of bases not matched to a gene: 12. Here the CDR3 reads CASSRQGSYLEQYF. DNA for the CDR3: TGTGCCAGCAGCAGACAGGGTAGCTACTTGGAGCAGTACTTC. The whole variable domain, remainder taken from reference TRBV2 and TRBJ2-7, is EPEVTQTPSHQVTQMGQEVILRCVPISNHLYFYWYRQILGQKVEFLVSFYNNEISEKSEIFDDQFSVERPDGSNFTLKIRSTKLEDSAMYFCASSRQGSYLEQYFGPGTRLTVT.

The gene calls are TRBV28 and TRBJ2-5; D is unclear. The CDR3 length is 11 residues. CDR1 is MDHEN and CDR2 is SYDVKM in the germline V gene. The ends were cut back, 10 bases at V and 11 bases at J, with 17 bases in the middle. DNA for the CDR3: TGTGCCATCACGTCCGGTCTCCAGCAGTACTTC. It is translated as CAITSGLQQYF.

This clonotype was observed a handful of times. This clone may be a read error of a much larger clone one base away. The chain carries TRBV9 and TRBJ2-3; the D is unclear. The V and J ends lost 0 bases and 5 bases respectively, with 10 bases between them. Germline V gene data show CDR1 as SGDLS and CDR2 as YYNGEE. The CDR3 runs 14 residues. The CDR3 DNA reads TGTGCCAGCAGCGTAGGGGTCGGCCGAGATACGCAGTATTTT. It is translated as CASSVGVGRDTQYF.

This chain's CDR3 is CASSFGRRGGWYGYTF. CDR3 DNA: TGTGCCAGCAGTTTTGGTCGGAGAGGGGGGTGGTATGGCTACACCTTC. The rearrangement links TRBV27 to TRBJ1-2; tentative D call: TRBD1 (6 bases). Trimming stripped 3 bases from V and 5 bases from J, with 19 bases between. This CDR3 spans 16 amino acids. In germline, CDR1 is MNHEY, CDR2 SMNVEV (reference sequence).

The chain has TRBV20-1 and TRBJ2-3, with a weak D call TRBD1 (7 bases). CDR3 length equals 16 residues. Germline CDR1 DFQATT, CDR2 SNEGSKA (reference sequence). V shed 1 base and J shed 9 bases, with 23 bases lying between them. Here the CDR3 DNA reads TGCAGTGCTAGAGTTCTTGGGGGACTCGACAGGGAAACGCAGTATTTT. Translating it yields CSARVLGGLDRETQYF.

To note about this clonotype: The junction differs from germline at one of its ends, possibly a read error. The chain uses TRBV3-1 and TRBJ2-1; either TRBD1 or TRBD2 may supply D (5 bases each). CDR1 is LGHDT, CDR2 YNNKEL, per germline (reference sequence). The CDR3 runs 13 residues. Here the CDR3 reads CASSQGPINELFF. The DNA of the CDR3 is TGTGCCAGCAGCCAGGGACCTATCAATGAGCTGTTCTTC.

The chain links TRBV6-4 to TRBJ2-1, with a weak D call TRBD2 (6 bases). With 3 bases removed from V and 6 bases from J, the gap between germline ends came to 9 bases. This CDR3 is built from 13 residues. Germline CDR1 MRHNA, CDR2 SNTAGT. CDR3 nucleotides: TGTGCCAGCAGTGAGGAGGAGGGCAATGAGCAGTTCTTC. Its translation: CASSEEEGNEQFF.

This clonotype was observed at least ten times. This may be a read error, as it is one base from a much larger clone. In DNA, the CDR3 is TGCGCCAGCAGGGTCCAGTTTGGGACCCAGTACTTC. Translated: CASRVQFGTQYF. V is TRBV10-2 and J is TRBJ2-5; no clear D. The CDR3 sequence is 12 residues long. Deletions cut 6 bases from V and 7 bases from J, with 12 bases between. Per germline, CDR1 WSHSY and CDR2 SAAADI.

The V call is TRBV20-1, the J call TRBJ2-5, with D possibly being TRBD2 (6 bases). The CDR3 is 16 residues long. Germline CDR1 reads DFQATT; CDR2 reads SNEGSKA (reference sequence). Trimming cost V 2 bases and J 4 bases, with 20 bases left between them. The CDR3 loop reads CSARRLFGLGGETQYF. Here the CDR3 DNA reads TGCAGTGCTAGACGCTTATTTGGGTTGGGGGGAGAGACCCAGTACTTC.

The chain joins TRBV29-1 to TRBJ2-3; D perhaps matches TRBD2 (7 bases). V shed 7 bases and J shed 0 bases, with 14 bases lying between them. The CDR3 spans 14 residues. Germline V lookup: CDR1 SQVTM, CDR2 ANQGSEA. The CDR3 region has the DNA TGCAGCGCCAATGGCGGGGGCAGCACAGATACGCAGTATTTT. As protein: CSANGGGSTDTQYF.

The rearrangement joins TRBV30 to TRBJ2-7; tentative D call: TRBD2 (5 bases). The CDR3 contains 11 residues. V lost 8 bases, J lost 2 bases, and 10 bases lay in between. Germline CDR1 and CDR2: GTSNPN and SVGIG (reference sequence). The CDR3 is CAMGSAYEQYF. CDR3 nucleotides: TGTGCCATGGGGAGTGCCTACGAGCAGTACTTC.

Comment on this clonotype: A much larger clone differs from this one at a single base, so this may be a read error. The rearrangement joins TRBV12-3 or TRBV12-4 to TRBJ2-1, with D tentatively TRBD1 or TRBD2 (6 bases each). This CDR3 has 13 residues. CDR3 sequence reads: CASSIQGRNGQFF. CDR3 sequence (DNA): TGTGCCAGCAGTATTCAGGGGAGGAATGGGCAGTTCTTC.

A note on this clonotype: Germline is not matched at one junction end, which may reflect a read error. CDR3 residues: CVSSTQGAARDTQYF. Written as DNA, the CDR3 is TGCGTCAGCAGCACCCAAGGAGCTGCCAGAGATACGCAGTATTTT. The chain has TRBV5-1 and TRBJ2-3; D ambiguous. The germline CDR1 and CDR2 sequences are SGHRS and YFSETQ. There are 15 residues in the CDR3.

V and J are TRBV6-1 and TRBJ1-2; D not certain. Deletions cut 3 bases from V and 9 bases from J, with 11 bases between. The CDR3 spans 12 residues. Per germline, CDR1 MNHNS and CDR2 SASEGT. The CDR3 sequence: CASSEERRRYTF. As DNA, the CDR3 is TGTGCCAGCAGTGAGGAACGACGACGCTACACCTTC.

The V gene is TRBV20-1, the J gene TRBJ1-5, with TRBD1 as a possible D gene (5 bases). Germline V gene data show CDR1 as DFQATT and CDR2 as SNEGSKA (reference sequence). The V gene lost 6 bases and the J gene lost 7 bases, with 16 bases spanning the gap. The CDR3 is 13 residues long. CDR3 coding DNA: TGCAGTGCAGCCGGAGGGGTAGGACAGCCCCAGCATTTT. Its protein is CSAAGGVGQPQHF.

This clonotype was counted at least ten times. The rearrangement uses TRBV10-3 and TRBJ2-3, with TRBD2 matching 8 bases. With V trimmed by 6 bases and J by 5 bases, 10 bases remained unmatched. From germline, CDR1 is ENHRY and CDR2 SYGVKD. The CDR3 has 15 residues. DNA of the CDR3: TGTGCCATCAGGAGAGACGGGGGGGCCATAGATACGCAGTATTTT. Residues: CAIRRDGGAIDTQYF.

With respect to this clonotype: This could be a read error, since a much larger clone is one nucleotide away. Written as DNA, the CDR3 is TGCGCCAGCAGCCAACCGGTAGCGAAAGGAGCCAAAAACATTCAGTACTTC. This codes for CASSQPVAKGAKNIQYF. This sequence joins TRBV4-1 and TRBJ2-4; perhaps TRBD2 as D (5 bases). The V gene's germline CDR1 is MGHRA and CDR2 YSYEKL. The CDR3 is 17 amino acids. With 2 bases removed from V and 0 bases from J, the gap between germline ends came to 14 bases.

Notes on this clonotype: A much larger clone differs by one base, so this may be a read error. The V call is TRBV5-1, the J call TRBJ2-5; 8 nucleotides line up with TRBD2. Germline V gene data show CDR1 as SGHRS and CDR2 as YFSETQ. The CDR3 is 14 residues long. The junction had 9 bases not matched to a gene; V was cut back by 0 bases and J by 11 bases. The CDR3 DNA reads TGCGCCAGCAGCTTGGATTCAAGTAGACTAGCGCAGTACTTC. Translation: CASSLDSSRLAQYF. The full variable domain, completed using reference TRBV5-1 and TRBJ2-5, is KAGVTQTPRYLIKTRGQQVTLSCSPISGHRSVSWYQQTPGQGLQFLFEYFSETQRNKGNFPGRFSGRQFSNSRSEMNVSTLELGDSALYLCASSLDSSRLAQYFGPGTRLLVL.

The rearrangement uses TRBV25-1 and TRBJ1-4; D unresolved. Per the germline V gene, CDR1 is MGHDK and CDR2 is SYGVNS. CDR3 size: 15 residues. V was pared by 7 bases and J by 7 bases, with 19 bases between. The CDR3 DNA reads TGTGCCAGCACAGAAAGCGTGGGATGGGGTGAAAAACTGTTTTTT. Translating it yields CASTESVGWGEKLFF.

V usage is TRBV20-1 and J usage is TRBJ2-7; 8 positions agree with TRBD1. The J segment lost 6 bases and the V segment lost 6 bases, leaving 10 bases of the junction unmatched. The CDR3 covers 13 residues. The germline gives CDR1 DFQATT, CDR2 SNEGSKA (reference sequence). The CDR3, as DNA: TGCAGTGCCCCCGGGACAGGTCAGCTCGAGCAGTACTTC. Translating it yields CSAPGTGQLEQYF.

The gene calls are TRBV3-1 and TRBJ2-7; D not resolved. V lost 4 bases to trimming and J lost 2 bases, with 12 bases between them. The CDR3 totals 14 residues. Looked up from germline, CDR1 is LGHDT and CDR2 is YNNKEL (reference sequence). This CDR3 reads CASSPLSGPYEQYF. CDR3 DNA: TGTGCCAGCAGCCCCCTGAGTGGGCCCTACGAGCAGTACTTC.

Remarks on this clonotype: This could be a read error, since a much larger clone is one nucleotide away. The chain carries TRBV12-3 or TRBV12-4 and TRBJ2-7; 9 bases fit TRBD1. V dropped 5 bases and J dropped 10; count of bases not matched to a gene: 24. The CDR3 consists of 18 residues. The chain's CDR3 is CASSLRQLDRGFQEAQYF. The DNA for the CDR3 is TGTGCCAGCAGTCTCAGACAGTTGGACAGGGGATTCCAAGAGGCCCAGTACTTC.

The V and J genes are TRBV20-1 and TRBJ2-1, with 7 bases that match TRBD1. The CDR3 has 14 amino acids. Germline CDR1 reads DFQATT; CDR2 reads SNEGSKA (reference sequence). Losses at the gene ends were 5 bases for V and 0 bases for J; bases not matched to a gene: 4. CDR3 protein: CSAQTGSSYNEQFF. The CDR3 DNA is TGCAGTGCTCAGACAGGGAGCTCCTACAATGAGCAGTTCTTC.